This TCR beta chain was observed in a study of T cell responses to AZD1222 COVID-19 vaccine. Study conclusions and caveats: Baseline serology detected seropositivity in only 6 or 7 AZD1222 recipients. Possibly, clonal diversity was underestimated; donors were largely white British and included more females.

This CDR3 contains 16 residues. Germline V gene lookup returns CDR1 LGHNA and CDR2 YNFKEQ. Trimming stripped 1 base from V and 0 bases from J, with 12 bases between. TCRdb keeps only in-frame clones here, not all; method: immunoSEQ multiplex PCR. The sample contains 140,000 to 150,000 clones, around four fifths of which appear only once. As concerns this clone: Its target is not known.

This sample comprised peripheral blood, obtained on day 0 of MenACWY control vaccination. The TCR originated in an adult in good health. V is TRBV4-2 and J is TRBJ1-1, with unresolved D. The CDR3 protein is CASSQVLRAMNTEAFF. In nucleotides, the CDR3 is TGTGCCAGCAGCCAAGTCCTGCGGGCCATGAACACTGAAGCTTTCTTT.